The 28 T cell receptor beta chains presented below share a single source sample, sequenced in a study of blood T cell repertoires in COVID-19. Assay: immunoSEQ multiplex PCR; the TCRdb copy retains only in-frame clones and omits some. The repertoire consists of 270,000 or so clones, with roughly nine tenths occurring once and the leading ten covering 11%. Sample: peripheral blood. The receptor source for this set is a woman younger than 45 with COVID-19, enrolled during active disease.

The chain uses TRBV10-3 and TRBJ2-5; TRBD2 aligns across 14 bases. Germline trimming cut 8 bases from V and 4 bases from J; bases unmatched to any gene: 0. CDR1 ENHRY and CDR2 SYGVKD come from the germline V gene. The CDR3 has 13 residues. The CDR3 sequence is CAIGTSGGETQYF. The CDR3 DNA reads as TGTGCCATCGGGACTAGCGGGGGAGAGACCCAGTACTTC.

The chain combines TRBV5-5 with TRBJ2-2; the match to TRBD2 covers 13 bases. CDR1 is SGHKS and CDR2 is YYEKEE in the germline V gene (reference sequence). The CDR3 sequence is 16 residues long. V dropped 4 bases and J dropped 4; count of bases not matched to a gene: 4. The CDR3 region has the DNA TGTGCCAGCAGCCGGACTAGCGGGGGTGTCACCGGGGAGCTGTTTTTT. This encodes CASSRTSGGVTGELFF.

V and J are TRBV6-5 and TRBJ2-5, with 9 bases identical to TRBD1. After removal of 2 bases from V and 5 bases from J, the junction contained 6 bases not matched to a gene. Germline V gene sequence: CDR1 MNHEY, CDR2 SVGAGI. The CDR3 length is 15 residues. In nucleotides, the CDR3 is TGTGCCAGCAGTTACGGGACAGGGATTAGGGAGACCCAGTACTTC. It encodes CASSYGTGIRETQYF.

Comment on this clone: Other DNA sequences within the sample encode an identical CDR3. The rearrangement uses TRBV6-5 and TRBJ1-1, with 9 positions matching TRBD1. Germline V lookup: CDR1 MNHEY, CDR2 SVGAGI. Trimming removed 2 bases from V and 7 bases from J; junction bases left unmatched: 5. The CDR3 has 14 amino acids. CDR3 nucleotide sequence: TGTGCCAGCAGTTACACGGGACAGGGTAGTGAAGCTTTCTTT. It codes for CASSYTGQGSEAFF.

In this sample, this clone turned up a few times. The chain links TRBV3-1 (or the pseudogene TRBV3-2) to TRBJ1-2, with D unclear. CDR1 is LGHDT, CDR2 YNNKEL, per germline (reference sequence). Between the trimmed V and J ends, which lost 4 bases and 12 bases, there was a span of 18 bases. This CDR3 has 13 residues. CDR3 region: CASSPRGTKRHTF. The CDR3 DNA reads as TGTGCCAGCAGCCCTCGGGGTACAAAAAGGCACACCTTC.

Of note for this clone: Other nucleotide sequences in the sample specify the same CDR3. The rearrangement uses TRBV18 and TRBJ1-5; 7 bases align to TRBD1. This CDR3 comprises 13 residues. With V trimmed by 6 bases and J by 5 bases, 4 bases remained unmatched. Germline CDR1 reads KGHSH; CDR2 reads LQKENI. CDR3 in amino acids: CASSPQGDQPQHF. The DNA for the CDR3 is TGTGCCAGCTCCCCGCAGGGGGATCAGCCCCAGCATTTT.

In this sample, this clone turned up once. The rearrangement joins TRBV7-2 to TRBJ2-5; 11 bases line up with TRBD2. This CDR3 region has 20 residues. Per germline, CDR1 SGHTA and CDR2 FQGNSA. Losses at the gene ends were 0 bases for V and 1 base for J; bases not matched to a gene: 13. DNA for the CDR3: TGTGCCAGCAGCTTAGCGGTCGGACTAGCGGGCCTCGCCCTCCAAGAGACCCAGTACTTC. Its translation is CASSLAVGLAGLALQETQYF.

In DNA, the CDR3 is TGCAGCGTTCGACCTCCAGGGTGGTCCACTGAAGCTTTCTTT. This encodes CSVRPPGWSTEAFF. The chain carries TRBV29-1 and TRBJ1-1; TRBD1 might be the D (5 bases). CDR1 is SQVTM, CDR2 ANQGSEA, per germline. The CDR3 is made up of 14 amino acids. V shed 5 bases and J shed 4 bases, with 17 bases lying between them.

This clone showed up just once. The V gene is TRBV11-3, the J gene TRBJ2-3; 7 bases map to TRBD2. With 6 bases clipped from V and 1 base from J, the junction kept 1 base outside the gene matches. CDR1 is SGHNT and CDR2 is YENEEA in the germline V gene. The CDR3 contains 13 residues. The CDR3: CASRAGGTDTQYF. The CDR3 coding sequence is TGTGCCAGCAGGGCGGGGGGCACAGATACGCAGTATTTT.

This rearrangement joins TRBV19 to TRBJ2-7, with 8 bases fitting TRBD1. CDR1 and CDR2 (germline): LNHDA, SQIVND (reference sequence). V was pared by 3 bases and J by 1 base, with 17 bases of the junction left unmatched. This CDR3 region has 19 residues. The CDR3, as DNA: TGTGCCAGTAGTATGTTTTTAATCGGTAGGACAGGGACTTCCTACGAGCAGTACTTC. As protein: CASSMFLIGRTGTSYEQYF.

J is TRBJ1-1 and V is TRBV12-5, with TRBD1 matching over 9 bases. J gave up 10 bases and V 0 bases, and 15 bases lay outside the gene matches. CDR1 is LGHNT, CDR2 FRNRAP, per germline. CDR3 length equals 17 residues. The CDR3 DNA is TGTGCTAGTGGTTTGGTAGTATTAGGACAGGGGTTGATTGGAGCTTTCTTT. This codes for CASGLVVLGQGLIGAFF.

The rearrangement uses TRBV19 and TRBJ2-7; 10 bases align to TRBD2. The length of the CDR3 is 15 residues. J was trimmed by 4 bases and V by 3 bases; bases with no gene match: 6. CDR1 is LNHDA, CDR2 SQIVND, per germline (reference sequence). The CDR3 nucleotides are TGTGCCAGTAGTATGGCTAGCGGGGGTGCGTACGAGCAGTACTTC. Its protein is CASSMASGGAYEQYF.

This chain uses TRBV3-1 (or the pseudogene TRBV3-2) with TRBJ2-1, with 8 bases that match TRBD2. From germline, CDR1 is LGHDT and CDR2 YNNKEL (reference sequence). This CDR3 comprises 16 residues. The J segment lost 7 bases and the V segment lost 3 bases, leaving 11 bases of the junction unmatched. The CDR3 sequence: CASSQGLSGGQNEQFF. The CDR3, as DNA: TGTGCCAGCAGCCAGGGATTATCGGGGGGGCAGAATGAGCAGTTCTTC.

The genes are TRBV6-5 and TRBJ1-6; perhaps TRBD1 as D (6 bases). From germline, CDR1 is MNHEY and CDR2 SVGAGI. CDR3 length equals 14 residues. V was trimmed by 3 bases and J by 11 bases, leaving 14 bases between them. DNA for the CDR3: TGTGCCAGCAGTTATTATGGGGGCTCTCCACCCCTCCACTTT. Its protein is CASSYYGGSPPLHF.

The chain combines TRBV2 with TRBJ2-7, with D possibly being TRBD2 (5 bases). Trimming took off 1 base at V and 6 bases at J, with 7 bases between the two ends. The CDR3 has 12 residues. Germline V gives CDR1 SNHLY, CDR2 FYNNEI. The CDR3: CASSEEGAEQYF. The CDR3 nucleotides read TGTGCCAGCAGTGAAGAGGGAGCCGAGCAGTACTTC.

The chain carries TRBV7-2 and TRBJ1-3; 7 nucleotides agree with TRBD1. The CDR3 runs to 14 residues. CDR1 is SGHTA, CDR2 FQGNSA, per germline. V was clipped by 8 bases and J by 0 bases; unmatched bases: 4. As DNA, the CDR3 is TGTGCCAGCCTACAGGGGACCTCTGGAAACACCATATATTTT. Protein sequence: CASLQGTSGNTIYF. The variable domain in full, completed from reference TRBV7-2 and TRBJ1-3, reads GAGVSQSPSNKVTEKGKDVELRCDPISGHTALYWYRQSLGQGLEFLIYFQGNSAPDKSGLPSDRFSAERTGGSVSTLTIQRTQQEDSAVYLCASLQGTSGNTIYFGEGSWLTVV.

The V call is TRBV4-1, the J call TRBJ2-4; no clear D gene. Germline V gene data show CDR1 as MGHRA and CDR2 as YSYEKL. The CDR3 is made up of 15 amino acids. The V end was cut by 1 base, the J end by 7 bases, with 14 bases between. For the CDR3, the DNA is TGCGCCAGCAGCCAAGGCTGGAGCAGTACTAACATTCAGTACTTC. It codes for CASSQGWSSTNIQYF.

This clone was seen only a few times. The chain links TRBV5-1 to TRBJ1-2; D is possibly TRBD1 (6 bases). The CDR3 is 15 residues long. Trimming cost V 1 base and J 4 bases, with 14 bases left between them. Germline CDR1 is SGHRS and CDR2 is YFSETQ. The CDR3 protein is CASSLSWTEAYGYTF. The DNA of the CDR3 is TGCGCCAGCAGCTTGAGTTGGACAGAAGCCTATGGCTACACCTTC.

V and J are TRBV2 and TRBJ1-3, with no clear D. The CDR3 is made up of 15 amino acids. V gave up 1 base and J gave up 0 bases, with 7 bases separating them. Germline V gene lookup returns CDR1 SNHLY and CDR2 FYNNEI. CDR3 sequence: CASSEGHPSGNTIYF. As DNA, the CDR3 is TGTGCCAGCAGTGAAGGGCACCCCTCTGGAAACACCATATATTTT.

The J gene is TRBJ2-1, the V gene TRBV19; 7 nucleotides agree with TRBD2. V gave up 10 bases and J gave up 9 bases; unmatched junction bases: 15. CDR1 and CDR2 (germline): LNHDA, SQIVND (reference sequence). This CDR3 region has 14 residues. CDR3 region: CATAVLAVGGEQFF. CDR3 coding DNA: TGTGCCACAGCGGTGCTAGCGGTGGGAGGTGAGCAGTTCTTC.

J is TRBJ1-2 and V is TRBV27; no definite D call. Trimming removed 1 base from V and 1 base from J, with 4 bases in between. The CDR3 has 13 residues. Germline V gene lookup returns CDR1 MNHEY and CDR2 SMNVEV (reference sequence). CDR3 protein: CASSLFSNYGYTF. The DNA of the CDR3 is TGTGCCAGCAGTTTATTTAGTAACTATGGCTACACCTTC.

This sequence joins TRBV5-4 and TRBJ1-6, with 8 bases aligning to TRBD1. The CDR3 is 15 amino acids. Germline CDR1 reads SGHNT; CDR2 reads YYREEE (reference sequence). V dropped 0 bases and J dropped 7; count of bases not matched to a gene: 3. The DNA of the CDR3 is TGTGCCAGCAGCTTGGATCAGGGGGCAAATTCACCCCTCCACTTT. Protein product: CASSLDQGANSPLHF.

This clone was counted a single time. The CDR3 nucleotides are TGTGCCAGCAGTCCACAGGGTAGCACCATATATTTT. Its translation is CASSPQGSTIYF. V and J are TRBV6-5 and TRBJ1-3; possible D gene TRBD1, 6 bases. The CDR3 sequence is 12 residues long. Deletions cut 5 bases from V and 9 bases from J, with 11 bases between. The germline CDR1 and CDR2 sequences are MNHEY and SVGAGI.

This clone was recorded only once. The rearrangement uses TRBV6-4 and TRBJ2-3, with a weak D call TRBD2 (7 bases). CDR3 length: 14 amino acids. The V end lost 2 bases, the J end lost 2 bases, and 8 bases lay between the germline ends. Germline assignment: CDR1 MRHNA and CDR2 SNTAGT. The DNA for the CDR3 is TGTGCCAGCAGTGACGGGGGGGCCACAGATACGCAGTATTTT. As protein: CASSDGGATDTQYF.

CDR3 nucleotide sequence: TGTGCCAGCTCACCAATCGAGGGACACCGCTACGAGCAGTACTTC. Translating it yields CASSPIEGHRYEQYF. The chain links TRBV18 to TRBJ2-7; perhaps TRBD1 as D (6 bases). This CDR3 region has 15 residues. The V and J ends lost 2 bases and 3 bases respectively, with 14 bases between them. Per the germline V gene, CDR1 is KGHSH and CDR2 is LQKENI.

This clone was counted a few times. The chain couples TRBV27 to TRBJ2-7, with D possibly matching TRBD1 (5 bases). Germline V gives CDR1 MNHEY, CDR2 SMNVEV (reference sequence). This CDR3 spans 13 amino acids. Trimming left V 3 bases short and J 3 bases short, with 9 bases between. Here the CDR3 reads CASSFSRDYEQYF. In DNA form, the CDR3 reads TGTGCCAGCAGTTTTAGCAGGGACTACGAGCAGTACTTC.

The V call is TRBV5-1, the J call TRBJ2-3; TRBD2 matches at 7 bases. CDR3 length: 16 residues. J was trimmed by 3 bases and V by 0 bases; bases with no gene match: 7. Germline V gene data show CDR1 as SGHRS and CDR2 as YFSETQ. The CDR3 DNA reads TGCGCCAGCAGCTTGGGCGGACTAGGGGATACAGATACGCAGTATTTT. Protein: CASSLGGLGDTDTQYF.

The chain recombines TRBV16 with TRBJ2-1; no clear D. CDR1 is KGHSY and CDR2 is FQNENV in the germline V gene. This CDR3 contains 11 residues. Trimming left V 8 bases short and J 2 bases short, with 4 bases between. The CDR3 region has the DNA TGTGCCAGCGGCACCTACAATGAGCAGTTCTTC. It yields the protein CASGTYNEQFF.